This T cell receptor beta chain was captured in a study of blood T cell repertoires in COVID-19. Study in general: The analysed material was cDNA or gDNA that came from T cells, B-cell-depleted T cells, or PBMCs.

Germline loops: CDR1 MNHEY, CDR2 SVGAGI. This CDR3 spans 14 amino acids. V shed 0 bases and J shed 6 bases, with 11 bases lying between them. In the source study's methods: Amplification from reference gene primers served as the basis for estimated nucleated cell counts. Only in-frame clones appear in the TCRdb table, and some are missing; sequencing was by immunoSEQ multiplex PCR. Clonal size and the V and J genes are those of that table, whereas D and trimming came from the DNA. Among 100,000 or so clones listed, 80% to 90% were seen once. The sequencing input was peripheral blood. This TCR was recovered from an elderly woman with acute or convalescent COVID-19. This chain connects TRBV6-5 to TRBJ1-2; no reliable D call. The DNA of the CDR3 is TGTGCCAGCAGTTACTCGAGATTTTTTGATGGCTACACCTTC. As protein: CASSYSRFFDGYTF.